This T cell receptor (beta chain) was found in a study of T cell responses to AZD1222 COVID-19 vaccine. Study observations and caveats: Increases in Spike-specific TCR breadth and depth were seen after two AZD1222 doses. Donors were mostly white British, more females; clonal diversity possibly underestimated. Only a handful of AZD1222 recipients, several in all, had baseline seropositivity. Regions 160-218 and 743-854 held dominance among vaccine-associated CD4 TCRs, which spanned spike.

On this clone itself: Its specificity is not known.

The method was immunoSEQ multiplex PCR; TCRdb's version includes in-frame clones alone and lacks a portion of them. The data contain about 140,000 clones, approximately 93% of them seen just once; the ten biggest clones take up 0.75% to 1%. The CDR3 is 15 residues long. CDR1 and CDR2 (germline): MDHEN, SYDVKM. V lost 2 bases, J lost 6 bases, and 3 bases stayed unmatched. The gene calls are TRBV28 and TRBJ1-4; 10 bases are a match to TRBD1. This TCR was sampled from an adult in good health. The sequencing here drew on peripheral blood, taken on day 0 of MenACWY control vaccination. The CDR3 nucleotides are TGTGCCAGCAGTTTACCCGGGACAGGGGATGAAAAACTGTTTTTT. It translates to CASSLPGTGDEKLFF.